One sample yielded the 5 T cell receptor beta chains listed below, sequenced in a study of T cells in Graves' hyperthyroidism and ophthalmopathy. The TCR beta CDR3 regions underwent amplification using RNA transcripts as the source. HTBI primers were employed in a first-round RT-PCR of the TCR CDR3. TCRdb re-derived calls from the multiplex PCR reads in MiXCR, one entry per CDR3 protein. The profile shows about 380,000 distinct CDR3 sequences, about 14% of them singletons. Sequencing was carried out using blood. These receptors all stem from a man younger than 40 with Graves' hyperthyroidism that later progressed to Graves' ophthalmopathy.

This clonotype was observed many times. CDR3 coding DNA: TGTGCCAGCCCGCCAGGAAACTTAGTGGGCACTGAAGCTTTCTTT. Its translation: CASPPGNLVGTEAFF. The chain couples TRBV28 to TRBJ1-1; D is ambiguous. CDR3 length: 15 amino acids. Per the germline V gene, CDR1 is MDHEN and CDR2 is SYDVKM. Trimming shortened V by 8 bases and J by 4 bases, and 20 bases separated the two germline ends.

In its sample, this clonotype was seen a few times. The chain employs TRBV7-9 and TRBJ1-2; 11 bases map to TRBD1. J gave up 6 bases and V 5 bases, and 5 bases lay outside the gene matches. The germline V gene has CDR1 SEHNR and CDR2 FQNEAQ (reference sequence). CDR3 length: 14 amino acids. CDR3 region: CASSVRTGGHGYTF. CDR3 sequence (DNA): TGTGCCAGCAGCGTACGGACAGGGGGCCATGGCTACACCTTC.

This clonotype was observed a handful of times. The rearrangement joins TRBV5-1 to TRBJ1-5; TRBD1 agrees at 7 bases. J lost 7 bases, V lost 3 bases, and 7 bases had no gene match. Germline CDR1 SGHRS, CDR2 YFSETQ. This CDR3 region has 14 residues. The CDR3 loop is CASSSGQAGQPQHF. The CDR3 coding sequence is TGCGCCAGCAGCTCAGGACAGGCTGGCCAGCCCCAGCATTTT.

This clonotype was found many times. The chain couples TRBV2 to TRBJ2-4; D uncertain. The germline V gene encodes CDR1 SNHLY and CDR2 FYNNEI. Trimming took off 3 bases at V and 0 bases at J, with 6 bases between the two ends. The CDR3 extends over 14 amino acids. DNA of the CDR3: TGTGCCAGCAGTGAGAGTCTAGCCAAAAACATTCAGTACTTC. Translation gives CASSESLAKNIQYF.

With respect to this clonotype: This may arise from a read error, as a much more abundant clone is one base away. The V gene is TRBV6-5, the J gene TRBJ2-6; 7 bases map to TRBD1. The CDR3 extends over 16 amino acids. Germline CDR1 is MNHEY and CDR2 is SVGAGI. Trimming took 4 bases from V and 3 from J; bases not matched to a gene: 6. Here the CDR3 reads CASSSGQAGGANVLTF. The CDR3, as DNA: TGTGCCAGCAGTTCTGGACAGGCCGGTGGGGCCAACGTCCTGACTTTC.